This T cell receptor (beta chain) is drawn from a study of early T cells in non-severe SARS-CoV-2 infection. Study-level background: RNA in bulk from unsorted whole blood was sequenced, and chains were unpaired. Study-level findings and limits: Matches to VDJdb favored anti-spike CD8 responses and missed private and CD4 specificities.

The V gene's germline CDR1 is LGHDT and CDR2 YNNKEL (reference sequence). V was shortened by 3 bases and J by 8 bases, with 7 bases between the two germline ends. The CDR3 covers 11 residues. Tagging with unique molecular identifiers was applied to individual cDNA molecules. One entry per CDR3 protein results from TCRdb running MiXCR on the 5' RACE reads. There are roughly 88,000 distinct CDR3 sequences in the sample; 12% to 15% occur only once, and about 6.1% lies in the top ten. A note on this clonotype: Its antigen is currently unknown.

Sequencing was performed on whole blood. This TCR came from an adult who was a healthcare worker with PCR-confirmed SARS-CoV-2 infection or an uninfected control (not recorded which). The rearrangement uses TRBV3-1 and TRBJ1-1, with D uncertain. Here the CDR3 DNA reads TGTGCCAGCAGCCAGGGTGGGGAAGCTTTCTTT. This encodes CASSQGGEAFF. The whole variable domain, filled in from reference TRBV3-1 and TRBJ1-1, reads DTAVSQTPKYLVTQMGNDKSIKCEQNLGHDTMYWYKQDSKKFLKIMFSYNNKELIINETVPNRFSPKSPDKAHLNLHINSLELGDSAVYFCASSQGGEAFFGQGTRLTVV.